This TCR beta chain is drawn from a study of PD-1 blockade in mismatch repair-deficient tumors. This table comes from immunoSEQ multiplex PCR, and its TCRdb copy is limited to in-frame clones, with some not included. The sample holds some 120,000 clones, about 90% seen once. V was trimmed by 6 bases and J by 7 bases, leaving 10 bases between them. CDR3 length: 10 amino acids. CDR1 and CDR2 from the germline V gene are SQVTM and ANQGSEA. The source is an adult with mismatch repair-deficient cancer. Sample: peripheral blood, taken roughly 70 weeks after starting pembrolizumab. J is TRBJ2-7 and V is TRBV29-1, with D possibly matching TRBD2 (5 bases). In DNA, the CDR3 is TGCAGCGTGGTCGGGGATGAGCAGTACTTC. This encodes CSVVGDEQYF.